These 22 T cell receptor beta chains were all obtained from the same sample, sequenced in a study of Ad26.COV2.S vaccination and SARS-CoV-2 variants. Using immunoSEQ multiplex PCR, the repertoire was profiled, and TCRdb retains in-frame clones only, with some absent. The sample has some 350,000 clones; approximately 90% are singletons. The sample here was peripheral blood, taken after recovery from COVID-19. The receptors stem from a human donor who had recovered from COVID-19.

This clone was seen a single time. V and J are TRBV7-2 and TRBJ2-5; D is unresolved. This CDR3 comprises 14 residues. Trimming took 5 bases from V and 4 from J, leaving 14 bases between them. Germline CDR1 and CDR2: SGHTA and FQGNSA. Here the CDR3 reads CASSPTYMTETQYF. The CDR3 bases are TGTGCCAGCAGCCCGACATACATGACAGAGACCCAGTACTTC.

The chain is built from TRBV7-2 and TRBJ1-2; 7 bases match TRBD1. The CDR3 totals 15 residues. Germline lookup yields CDR1 SGHTA and CDR2 FQGNSA. V lost 5 bases, J lost 0 bases, and 6 bases stayed unmatched. The CDR3 sequence: CASSQGQETNYGYTF. Written as DNA, the CDR3 is TGTGCCAGCAGCCAAGGACAGGAAACTAACTATGGCTACACCTTC.

V usage is TRBV28 and J usage is TRBJ1-1; maybe TRBD1 (5 bases). CDR1 is MDHEN, CDR2 SYDVKM, per germline. V was clipped by 5 bases and J by 3 bases, with 16 bases between them. This CDR3 has 15 residues. DNA for the CDR3: TGTGCCAGCAGTCCCACCCCAGGGTTTGACACTGAAGCTTTCTTT. Amino acids: CASSPTPGFDTEAFF.

The chain combines TRBV9 with TRBJ2-5; 9 bases fit TRBD1. CDR1 SGDLS and CDR2 YYNGEE come from the germline V gene. V lost 4 bases to trimming and J lost 4 bases; unmatched junction nucleotides: 8. There are 15 residues in the CDR3. The CDR3 DNA reads TGTGCCAGCAGCCCCAGGGACAGGGACCGAGAGACCCAGTACTTC. The encoded protein is CASSPRDRDRETQYF.

The chain carries TRBV4-1 and TRBJ2-2; TRBD2 is a possible D gene (7 bases). The CDR3 sequence is 17 residues long. The ends were cut back, 1 base at V and 1 base at J, with 13 bases in the middle. Per the germline V gene, CDR1 is MGHRA and CDR2 is YSYEKL. CDR3 bases: TGCGCCAGCAGCCAAGTAGTCGGGGGGCGGAACACCGGGGAGCTGTTTTTT. Translated: CASSQVVGGRNTGELFF.

The chain employs TRBV9 and TRBJ2-2, with TRBD1 identical over 8 bases. Germline V gene data show CDR1 as SGDLS and CDR2 as YYNGEE. Trimming removed 1 base from V and 6 bases from J; junction bases left unmatched: 2. The CDR3 has 14 residues. CDR3 sequence: CASSVLTGAGELFF. The CDR3 DNA follows: TGTGCCAGCAGCGTATTGACAGGGGCCGGGGAGCTGTTTTTT.

The V gene is TRBV9, the J gene TRBJ1-2; 12 bases fit TRBD1. Losses at the gene ends were 4 bases for V and 6 bases for J; bases not matched to a gene: 10. The length of the CDR3 is 16 residues. Germline loops: CDR1 SGDLS, CDR2 YYNGEE. The CDR3 nucleotides are TGTGCCAGCAGCTTTTTACCGGGACAGGGGGCGCATGGCTACACCTTC. This translates into CASSFLPGQGAHGYTF.

This chain connects TRBV5-5 to TRBJ2-5; a weak D match, TRBD2 (6 bases). V was pared by 2 bases and J by 1 base, with 12 bases between. This CDR3 is built from 15 residues. Germline CDR1 and CDR2: SGHKS and YYEKEE (reference sequence). Written as DNA, the CDR3 is TGTGCCAGCAGCTTATGGAGGGGATTCCAAGAGACCCAGTACTTC. Its translation is CASSLWRGFQETQYF.

A single count supports this clone. V and J are TRBV7-2 and TRBJ1-1, with D unclear. This CDR3 spans 16 amino acids. V was shortened by 5 bases and J by 2 bases, with 18 bases between the two germline ends. CDR1 and CDR2 (germline): SGHTA, FQGNSA. CDR3 amino acids: CASSPSFKQENTEAFF. CDR3 nucleotides: TGTGCCAGCAGCCCATCCTTTAAGCAGGAAAACACTGAAGCTTTCTTT.

This sequence joins TRBV3-1 (or the pseudogene TRBV3-2) and TRBJ1-5, with D hard to call. V was shortened by 4 bases and J by 1 base, with 2 bases between the two germline ends. The CDR3 is 12 residues long. From germline, CDR1 is LGHDT and CDR2 YNNKEL (reference sequence). The CDR3 nucleotides are TGTGCCAGCAGCCGCAGCAATCAGCCCCAGCATTTT. It encodes CASSRSNQPQHF.

The V call is TRBV6-5, the J call TRBJ2-7; D might be TRBD1 (5 bases). The CDR3 runs 15 residues. Trimming shortened V by 3 bases and J by 3 bases, and 15 bases separated the two germline ends. The germline gives CDR1 MNHEY, CDR2 SVGAGI. The CDR3 protein is CASSYNEDQGYEQYF. CDR3 in DNA: TGTGCCAGCAGTTATAACGAAGACCAGGGCTACGAGCAGTACTTC.

The V and J genes are TRBV29-1 and TRBJ2-5, with D perhaps TRBD2 (6 bases). The V end was cut by 3 bases, the J end by 3 bases, with 20 bases between. The CDR3 contains 16 residues. Germline values: CDR1 SQVTM, CDR2 ANQGSEA. CDR3 region: CSVDDRRLSGEETQYF. The CDR3 DNA is TGCAGCGTTGATGACAGAAGACTTAGCGGAGAAGAGACCCAGTACTTC.

V and J are TRBV5-1 and TRBJ1-3, with D maybe TRBD1 (6 bases). This CDR3 comprises 15 residues. CDR1 SGHRS and CDR2 YFSETQ come from the germline V gene. The ends were cut back, 4 bases at V and 3 bases at J, with 14 bases in the middle. The DNA for the CDR3 is TGCGCCAGCAGCCCACAGGGTATGTTTGGAAACACCATATATTTT. Translation: CASSPQGMFGNTIYF.

The chain joins TRBV7-2 to TRBJ2-1; D uncertain. Between the trimmed V and J ends, which lost 4 bases and 6 bases, there was a span of 16 bases. In germline, CDR1 is SGHTA, CDR2 FQGNSA. This CDR3 contains 15 residues. The CDR3 spells CASSWFIWGGNEQFF. The CDR3 coding sequence is TGTGCCAGCAGCTGGTTCATTTGGGGTGGCAATGAGCAGTTCTTC.

J is TRBJ2-3 and V is TRBV7-3, with 9 bases aligning to TRBD2. This CDR3 has 15 amino acids. CDR1 and CDR2 from the germline V gene are SGHTA and FQGTGA. J gave up 2 bases and V 1 base, and 1 base lay outside the gene matches. CDR3 DNA: TGTGCCAGCAGCTTAAGCGGGGGGGCCACAGATACGCAGTATTTT. Translation: CASSLSGGATDTQYF.

The chain combines TRBV27 with TRBJ2-7, with 12 bases matching TRBD1. The CDR3 contains 15 residues. Trimming at V came to 4 bases and at J to 0 bases, leaving 1 base not matched to a gene. Germline V gives CDR1 MNHEY, CDR2 SMNVEV (reference sequence). This CDR3 is CASSSGQGASYEQYF. DNA for the CDR3: TGTGCCAGCAGTTCGGGACAGGGGGCCTCCTACGAGCAGTACTTC.

This sequence joins TRBV29-1 and TRBJ1-2; D not certain. The CDR3 is made up of 11 amino acids. Germline CDR1 is SQVTM and CDR2 is ANQGSEA. V shed 1 base and J shed 8 bases, with 8 bases lying between them. The CDR3 nucleotides read TGCAGCGTTGAAGGGGATGACGGCTACACCTTC. This gives the protein CSVEGDDGYTF.

J is TRBJ1-2 and V is TRBV5-1; D is uncertain. CDR3 length: 12 amino acids. Germline CDR1 is SGHRS and CDR2 is YFSETQ. V lost 7 bases and J 4 bases, leaving 11 bases between the germline ends. The CDR3 region is CASGEELYGYTF. The CDR3 bases are TGCGCCAGCGGGGAGGAACTCTATGGCTACACCTTC.

This clone was counted once. The J gene is TRBJ2-7, the V gene TRBV4-3; no definite D call. This CDR3 region has 13 residues. Trimming removed 0 bases from V and 6 bases from J, with 9 bases in between. Germline CDR1 reads LGHNA; CDR2 reads YSLEER. The CDR3 sequence is CASSQDLVSEQYF. The CDR3 bases are TGCGCCAGCAGCCAAGATCTTGTAAGCGAGCAGTACTTC.

As DNA, the CDR3 is TGTGCCAGCAGCCCCTTAGCGGTTAGCACAGATACGCAGTATTTT. This sequence encodes CASSPLAVSTDTQYF. The V and J genes are TRBV6-5 and TRBJ2-3; possibly TRBD2 for D (6 bases). Per germline, CDR1 MNHEY and CDR2 SVGAGI. Trimming shortened V by 6 bases and J by 0 bases, and 13 bases separated the two germline ends. The CDR3 totals 15 residues.

J is TRBJ2-7 and V is TRBV28, with D perhaps matching TRBD1 (6 bases). The CDR3 has 13 residues. V lost 8 bases, J lost 2 bases, and 13 bases lay in between. Germline CDR1 and CDR2: MDHEN and SYDVKM. The CDR3 nucleotides read TGTGCCAGCGACGGACAGTTGACCTACGAGCAGTACTTC. It specifies CASDGQLTYEQYF. The entire variable domain, with the rest obtained from reference TRBV28 and TRBJ2-7, is as follows: DVKVTQSSRYLVKRTGEKVFLECVQDMDHENMFWYRQDPGLGLRLIYFSYDVKMKEKGDIPEGYSVSREKKERFSLILESASTNQTSMYLCASDGQLTYEQYFGPGTRLTVT.

This chain joins TRBV10-3 and TRBJ1-1; no reliable D call. CDR1 is ENHRY, CDR2 SYGVKD, per germline. Trimming shortened V by 6 bases and J by 7 bases, and 12 bases separated the two germline ends. This CDR3 contains 12 residues. The CDR3 protein is CAISPNTIEAFF. DNA of the CDR3: TGTGCCATCAGCCCCAACACCATTGAAGCTTTCTTT.